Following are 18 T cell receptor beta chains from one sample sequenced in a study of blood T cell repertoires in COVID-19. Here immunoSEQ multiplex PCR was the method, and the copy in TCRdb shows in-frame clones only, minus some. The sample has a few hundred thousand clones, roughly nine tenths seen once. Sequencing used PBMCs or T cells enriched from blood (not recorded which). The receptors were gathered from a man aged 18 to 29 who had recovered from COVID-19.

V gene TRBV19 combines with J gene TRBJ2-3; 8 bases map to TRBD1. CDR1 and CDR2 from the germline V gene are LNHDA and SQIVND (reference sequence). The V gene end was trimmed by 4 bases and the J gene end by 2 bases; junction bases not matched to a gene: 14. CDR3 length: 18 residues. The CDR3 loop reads CASSSTGGLRDFTDTQYF. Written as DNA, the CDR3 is TGTGCCAGTAGTAGTACAGGGGGATTGAGGGATTTCACAGATACGCAGTATTTT.

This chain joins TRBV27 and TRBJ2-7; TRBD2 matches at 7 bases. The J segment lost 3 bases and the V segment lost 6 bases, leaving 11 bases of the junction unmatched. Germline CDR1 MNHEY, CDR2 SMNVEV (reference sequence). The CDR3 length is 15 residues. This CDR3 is CASSLQGRGHYEQYF. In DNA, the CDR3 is TGTGCCAGCAGCTTACAAGGGAGGGGCCACTACGAGCAGTACTTC.

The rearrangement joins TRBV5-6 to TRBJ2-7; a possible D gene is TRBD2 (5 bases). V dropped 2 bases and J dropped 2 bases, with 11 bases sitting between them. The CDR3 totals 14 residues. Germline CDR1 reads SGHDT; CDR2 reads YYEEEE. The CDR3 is CASSLPGTTYEQYF. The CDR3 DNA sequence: TGTGCCAGCAGCTTACCGGGAACCACCTACGAGCAGTACTTC.

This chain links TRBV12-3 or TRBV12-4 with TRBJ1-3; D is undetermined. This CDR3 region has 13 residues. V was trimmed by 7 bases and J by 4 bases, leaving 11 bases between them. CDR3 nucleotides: TGTGCCAGCACCCCCTTGGGCGGAAACACCATATATTTT. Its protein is CASTPLGGNTIYF.

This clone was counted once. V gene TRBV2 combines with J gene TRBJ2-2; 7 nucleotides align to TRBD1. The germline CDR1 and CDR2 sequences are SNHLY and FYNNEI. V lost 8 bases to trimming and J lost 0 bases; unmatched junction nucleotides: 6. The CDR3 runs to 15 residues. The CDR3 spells CASQGDSANTGELFF. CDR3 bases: TGTGCCAGCCAGGGGGACAGCGCGAACACCGGGGAGCTGTTTTTT.

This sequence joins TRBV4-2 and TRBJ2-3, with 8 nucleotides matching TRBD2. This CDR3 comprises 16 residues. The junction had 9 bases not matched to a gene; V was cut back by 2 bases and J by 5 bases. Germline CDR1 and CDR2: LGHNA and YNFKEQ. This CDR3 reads CASSQSAAGVGDTQYF. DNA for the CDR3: TGTGCCAGCAGCCAATCCGCAGCGGGAGTAGGAGATACGCAGTATTTT.

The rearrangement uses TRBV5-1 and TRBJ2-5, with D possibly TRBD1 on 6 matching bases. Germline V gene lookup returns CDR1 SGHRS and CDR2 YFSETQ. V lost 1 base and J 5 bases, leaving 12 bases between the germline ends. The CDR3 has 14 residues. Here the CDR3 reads CASSLSMQGETQYF. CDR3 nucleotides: TGCGCCAGCAGCTTGAGCATGCAGGGGGAGACCCAGTACTTC.

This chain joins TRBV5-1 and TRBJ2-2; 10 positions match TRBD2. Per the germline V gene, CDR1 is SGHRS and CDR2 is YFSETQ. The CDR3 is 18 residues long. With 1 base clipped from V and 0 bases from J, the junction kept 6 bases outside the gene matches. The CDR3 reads CASSLRISGGTNTGELFF. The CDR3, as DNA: TGCGCCAGCAGCTTGAGAATTAGCGGGGGGACGAACACCGGGGAGCTGTTTTTT.

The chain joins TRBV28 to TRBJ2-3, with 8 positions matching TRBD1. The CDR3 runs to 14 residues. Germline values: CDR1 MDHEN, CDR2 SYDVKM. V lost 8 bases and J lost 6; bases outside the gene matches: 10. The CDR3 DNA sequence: TGTGCCAGCGGTCAGGGGGCAGGTATGGATACGCAGTATTTT. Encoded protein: CASGQGAGMDTQYF.

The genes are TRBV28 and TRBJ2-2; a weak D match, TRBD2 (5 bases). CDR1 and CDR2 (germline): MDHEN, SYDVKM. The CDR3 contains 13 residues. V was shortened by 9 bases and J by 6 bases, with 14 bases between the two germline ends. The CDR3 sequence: CASRLRGPGELFF. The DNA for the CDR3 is TGTGCCAGTAGACTAAGAGGGCCCGGGGAGCTGTTTTTT.

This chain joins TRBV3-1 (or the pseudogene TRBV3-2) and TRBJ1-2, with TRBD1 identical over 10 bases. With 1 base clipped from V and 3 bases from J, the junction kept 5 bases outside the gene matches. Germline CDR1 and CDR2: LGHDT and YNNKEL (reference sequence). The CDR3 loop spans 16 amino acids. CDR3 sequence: CASSQGRQGAHYGYTF. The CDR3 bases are TGTGCCAGCAGCCAAGGTCGACAGGGGGCACACTATGGCTACACCTTC.

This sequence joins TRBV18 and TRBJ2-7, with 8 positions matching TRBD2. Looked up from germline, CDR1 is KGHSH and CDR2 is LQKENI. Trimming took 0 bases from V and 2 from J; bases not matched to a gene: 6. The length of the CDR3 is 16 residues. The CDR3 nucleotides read TGTGCCAGCTCACCACCGGGACTAGTTTTAACCTACGAGCAGTACTTC. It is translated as CASSPPGLVLTYEQYF.

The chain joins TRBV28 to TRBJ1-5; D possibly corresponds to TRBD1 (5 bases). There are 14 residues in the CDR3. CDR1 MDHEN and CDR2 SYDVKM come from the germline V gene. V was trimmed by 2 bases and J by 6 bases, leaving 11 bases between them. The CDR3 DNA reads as TGTGCCAGCAGTTTAATCAGGGCAATTCAGCCCCAGCATTTT. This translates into CASSLIRAIQPQHF.

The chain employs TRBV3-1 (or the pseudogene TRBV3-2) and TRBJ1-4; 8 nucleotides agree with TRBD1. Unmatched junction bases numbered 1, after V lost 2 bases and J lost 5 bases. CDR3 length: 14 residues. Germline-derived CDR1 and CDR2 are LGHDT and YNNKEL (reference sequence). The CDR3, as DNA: TGTGCCAGCAGCCAACGACAGGGGAATGAAAAACTGTTTTTT. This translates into CASSQRQGNEKLFF.

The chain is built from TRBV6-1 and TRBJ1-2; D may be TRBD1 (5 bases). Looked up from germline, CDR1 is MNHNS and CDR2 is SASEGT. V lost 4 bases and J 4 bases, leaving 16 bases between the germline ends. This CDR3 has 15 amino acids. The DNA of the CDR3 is TGTGCCAGCAGTGCCCCGGGGGGGGGAACCTATGGCTACACCTTC. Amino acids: CASSAPGGGTYGYTF.

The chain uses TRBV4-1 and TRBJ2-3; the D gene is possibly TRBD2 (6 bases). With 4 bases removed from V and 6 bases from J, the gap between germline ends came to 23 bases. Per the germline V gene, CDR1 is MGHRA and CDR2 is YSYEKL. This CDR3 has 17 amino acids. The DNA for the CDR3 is TGCGCCAGCAGCCCAGAAATGGGAGGCCTTCTCAGGGATACGCAGTATTTT. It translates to CASSPEMGGLLRDTQYF.

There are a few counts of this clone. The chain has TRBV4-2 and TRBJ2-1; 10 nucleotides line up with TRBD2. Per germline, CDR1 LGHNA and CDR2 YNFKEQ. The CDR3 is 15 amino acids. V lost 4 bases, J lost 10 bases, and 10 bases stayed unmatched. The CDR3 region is CASSLRTSGGGEQFF. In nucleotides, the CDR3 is TGTGCCAGCAGCCTCCGGACTAGCGGCGGGGGGGAGCAGTTCTTC.

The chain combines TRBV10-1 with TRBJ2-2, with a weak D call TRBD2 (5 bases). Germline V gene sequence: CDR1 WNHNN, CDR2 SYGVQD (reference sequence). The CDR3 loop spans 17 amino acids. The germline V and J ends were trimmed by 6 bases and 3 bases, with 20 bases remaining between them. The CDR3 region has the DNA TGCGCCAGCAGAAGCGGAGGATGGAAGACATACACCGGGGAGCTGTTTTTT. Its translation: CASRSGGWKTYTGELFF.